Listed below are T cell receptor beta chains from one sample, sequenced in a study of siplizumab effects on memory and regulatory T cells. The table came from immunoSEQ multiplex PCR; TCRdb's copy has only in-frame clones and leaves some out. The repertoire holds more than 85,000 clones, with roughly 94% as singletons. The specimen sequenced was Tregs sorted from blood. Receptors were obtained from a human donor in good health. The CDR3 runs from the conserved cysteine through the conserved F or W. A D gene is named only where the DNA matches it firmly. Clone size appears in some rows only: once, few, many, or a class for an expanded clone.

NA 13 TRBD2 TRBJ2-1 TRBV14 CASSPSGRYEQFF TGTGCCAGCAGCCCTAGCGGGAGATATGAGCAGTTCTTC
NA 14 NA TRBJ1-4 TRBV28 CASRPIFRNEKLFF TGTGCCAGCAGACCCATATTCCGCAATGAAAAACTGTTTTTT
once 15 NA TRBJ1-3 TRBV18 CASSPPGFSGNTIYF TGTGCCAGCTCACCACCGGGGTTTTCAGGAAACACCATATATTTT
NA 15 NA TRBJ2-7 TRBV9 CASSVEGGQTYEQYF TGTGCCAGCAGCGTAGAAGGGGGACAAACCTACGAGCAGTACTTC
once 16 TRBD1 TRBJ1-4 TRBV28 CASSLGQGTNIEKLFF TGTGCCAGCAGCCTGGGACAGGGCACGAATATAGAAAAACTGTTTTTT
NA 13 NA TRBJ2-7 TRBV10-3 CAISAVLGYEQYF TGTGCCATCAGTGCGGTGCTTGGCTACGAGCAGTACTTC
NA 17 TRBD2 TRBJ2-3 TRBV5-6 CASSSRTSGRPTDTQYF TGTGCCAGCAGCTCTCGGACTAGCGGAAGACCCACAGATACGCAGTATTTT
NA 13 NA TRBJ1-2 TRBV5-1 CASSLALMSGYTF TGCGCCAGCAGCTTGGCCCTTATGAGTGGCTACACCTTC
NA 16 TRBD2 TRBJ2-1 TRBV18 CASSPLLGRAYNEQFF TGTGCCAGCTCACCACTTCTCGGGAGGGCCTACAATGAGCAGTTCTTC
NA 14 NA TRBJ2-3 TRBV7-7 CASSPSNGADTQYF TGTGCCAGCAGCCCCTCGAACGGCGCAGATACGCAGTATTTT
once 13 TRBD2 TRBJ2-7 TRBV10-3 CAIKSAGVGEQYF TGTGCCATCAAATCAGCGGGAGTAGGGGAGCAGTACTTC
NA 20 TRBD2 TRBJ2-3 TRBV5-1 CASSQLRLAGGMGSTDTQYF TGCGCCAGCAGCCAACTTCGTCTAGCGGGAGGGATGGGATCCACAGATACGCAGTATTTT
NA 14 NA TRBJ1-6 TRBV7-8 CASSLMASRSPLHF TGTGCCAGCAGCTTAATGGCAAGCCGGTCACCCCTCCACTTT
NA 18 TRBD2 TRBJ2-1 TRBV6-1 CASSEALLGLAGYNEQFF TGTGCCAGCAGTGAAGCCCTCCTTGGACTAGCGGGGTACAATGAGCAGTTCTTC
NA 14 NA TRBJ2-7 TRBV27 CASSLRRSSYEQYF TGTGCCAGCAGTTTACGGCGGAGCTCCTACGAGCAGTACTTC
NA 13 NA TRBJ1-2 TRBV6-6 CASSSDGLDGYTF TGTGCCAGCAGTTCCGATGGGCTCGATGGCTACACCTTC
NA 17 TRBD2 TRBJ2-1 TRBV27 CASSPNTGGPSYNEQFF TGTGCCAGCAGTCCAAACACGGGGGGACCGTCCTACAATGAGCAGTTCTTC
once 14 NA TRBJ2-7 TRBV5-4 CASSIPGPPNEQYF TGTGCCAGCAGCATACCGGGGCCACCCAACGAGCAGTACTTC
NA 13 NA TRBJ1-1 TRBV27 CASSALLNTEAFF TGTGCCAGCAGTGCATTGTTGAACACTGAAGCTTTCTTT
NA 13 NA TRBJ1-1 TRBV2 CASSRLGATEAFF TGTGCCAGCAGTAGGTTGGGGGCCACTGAAGCTTTCTTT
NA 13 NA TRBJ1-6 TRBV5-1 CASSPSMNSPLHF TGCGCCAGCAGCCCTTCGATGAATTCACCCCTCCACTTT
NA 14 NA TRBJ1-3 TRBV13 CASSLRQIGNTIYF TGTGCCAGCAGCTTGCGACAGATTGGAAACACCATATATTTT
NA 19 TRBD2 TRBJ2-1 TRBV5-1 CASSELAGGRVSSYNEQFF TGCGCCAGCAGCGAACTAGCGGGAGGCCGCGTAAGCTCCTACAATGAGCAGTTCTTC
few 14 NA TRBJ1-1 TRBV25-1 CASSKTGANTEAFF TGTGCCAGCAGTAAAACCGGGGCTAACACTGAAGCTTTCTTT
once 12 NA TRBJ2-5 TRBV7-9 CASSLRMETQYF TGTGCCAGCAGCTTAAGAATGGAGACCCAGTACTTC
NA 18 NA TRBJ2-4 TRBV7-8 CASSLWGRQAIAKNIQYF TGTGCCAGCAGCTTATGGGGTAGACAGGCCATAGCCAAAAACATTCAGTACTTC
NA 13 TRBD2 TRBJ2-3 TRBV7-2 CASSPGLADTQYF TGTGCCAGCAGCCCGGGACTAGCAGATACGCAGTATTTT
NA 17 TRBD1 TRBJ1-5 TRBV19 CASSIRQGARGHQPQHF TGTGCCAGTAGTATACGGCAGGGGGCTAGGGGCCATCAGCCCCAGCATTTT
NA 13 TRBD1 TRBJ2-7 TRBV7-6 CASSQRTGNEQYF TGTGCCAGCAGCCAGAGGACAGGGAACGAGCAGTACTTC
NA 13 TRBD1 TRBJ2-3 TRBV2 CASQQGSTDTQYF TGTGCCAGCCAACAGGGGAGCACAGATACGCAGTATTTT
NA 17 NA TRBJ1-2 TRBV11-2 CASSLGPGALGSYGYTF TGTGCCAGCAGCTTAGGCCCGGGGGCGCTCGGTAGCTATGGCTACACCTTC
NA 15 NA TRBJ2-2 TRBV5-1 CASSLVQGNTGELFF TGCGCCAGCAGCTTGGTTCAGGGTAACACCGGGGAGCTGTTTTTT
once 15 NA TRBJ2-5 TRBV11-3 CASSLGGDAEETQYF TGTGCCAGCAGCCTCGGCGGGGATGCGGAAGAGACCCAGTACTTC
NA 15 TRBD1 TRBJ1-5 TRBV27 CASRVGQGVNQPQHF TGTGCCAGCAGGGTCGGACAGGGCGTTAATCAGCCCCAGCATTTT
NA 15 TRBD1 TRBJ2-7 TRBV14 CASSQADRGLYEQYF TGTGCCAGCAGCCAAGCTGACAGGGGGCTTTACGAGCAGTACTTC
once 16 TRBD2 TRBJ2-2 TRBV5-4 CASSVGLAGATGELFF TGTGCCAGCAGCGTGGGACTAGCGGGAGCCACCGGGGAGCTGTTTTTT
NA 13 NA TRBJ1-1 TRBV6-6 CASSYSVYTEAFF TGTGCCAGCAGTTACTCTGTGTACACTGAAGCTTTCTTT
once 11 NA TRBJ2-7 TRBV20-1 CSVLGTYEQYF TGCAGTGTTTTGGGAACCTACGAGCAGTACTTC
NA 13 NA TRBJ2-7 TRBV5-1 CASSLPPLPEQYF TGCGCCAGCAGCTTACCTCCACTCCCCGAGCAGTACTTC
NA 13 NA TRBJ1-1 TRBV5-4 CASSPTRVSEAFF TGTGCCAGCAGCCCCACCAGGGTCTCTGAAGCTTTCTTT
NA 10 NA TRBJ1-2 TRBV29-1 CSVPWEGYTF TGCAGCGTGCCATGGGAGGGCTACACCTTC
NA 14 TRBD2 TRBJ2-7 TRBV5-4 CASSRTSVNDEQYF TGTGCCAGCAGCCGCACTAGCGTTAACGACGAGCAGTACTTC